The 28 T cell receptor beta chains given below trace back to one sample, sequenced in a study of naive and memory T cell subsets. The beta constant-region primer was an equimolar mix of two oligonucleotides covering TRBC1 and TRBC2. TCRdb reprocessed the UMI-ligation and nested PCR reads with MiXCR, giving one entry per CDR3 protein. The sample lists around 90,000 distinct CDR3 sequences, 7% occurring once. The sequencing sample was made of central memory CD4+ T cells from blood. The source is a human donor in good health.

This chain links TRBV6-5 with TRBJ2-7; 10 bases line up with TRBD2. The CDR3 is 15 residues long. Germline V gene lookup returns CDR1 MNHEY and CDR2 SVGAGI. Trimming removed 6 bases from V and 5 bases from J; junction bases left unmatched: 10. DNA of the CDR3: TGTGCCAGCAGCCCTCAAGCGGGAGGGCCCCACGAGCAGTACTTC. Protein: CASSPQAGGPHEQYF.

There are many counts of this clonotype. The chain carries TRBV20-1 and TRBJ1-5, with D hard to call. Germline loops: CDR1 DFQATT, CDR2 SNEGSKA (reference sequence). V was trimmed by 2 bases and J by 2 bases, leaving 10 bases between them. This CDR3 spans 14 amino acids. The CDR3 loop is CSARWPRGNQPQHF. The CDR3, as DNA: TGCAGTGCTAGATGGCCTCGGGGCAATCAGCCCCAGCATTTT.

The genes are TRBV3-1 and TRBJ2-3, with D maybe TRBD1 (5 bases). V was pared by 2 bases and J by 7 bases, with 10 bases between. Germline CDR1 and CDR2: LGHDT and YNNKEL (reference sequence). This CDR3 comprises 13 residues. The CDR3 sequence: CASSQSDKHTQYF. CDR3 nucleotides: TGTGCCAGCAGCCAATCGGACAAGCATACGCAGTATTTT.

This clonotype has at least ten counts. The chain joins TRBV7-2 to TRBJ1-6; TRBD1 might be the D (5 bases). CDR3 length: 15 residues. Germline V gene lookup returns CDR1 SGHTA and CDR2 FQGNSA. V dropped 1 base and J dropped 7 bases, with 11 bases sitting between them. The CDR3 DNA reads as TGTGCCAGCAGCTTAGACGGGGCAGTGAATTCACCCCTCCACTTT. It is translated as CASSLDGAVNSPLHF.

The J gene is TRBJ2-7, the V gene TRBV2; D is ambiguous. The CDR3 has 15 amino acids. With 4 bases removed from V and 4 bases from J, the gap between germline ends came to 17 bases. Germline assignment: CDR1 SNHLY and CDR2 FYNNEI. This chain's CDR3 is CASSVAGATQYEQYF. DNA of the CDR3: TGTGCCAGCAGTGTGGCCGGTGCCACCCAATACGAGCAGTACTTC.

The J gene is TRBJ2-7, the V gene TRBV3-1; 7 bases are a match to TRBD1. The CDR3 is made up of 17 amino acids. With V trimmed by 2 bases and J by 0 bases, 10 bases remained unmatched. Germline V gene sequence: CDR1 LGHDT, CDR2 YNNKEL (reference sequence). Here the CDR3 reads CASSQPHPRGSSYEQYF. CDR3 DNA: TGTGCCAGCAGCCAACCCCATCCCAGGGGGAGCTCCTACGAGCAGTACTTC.

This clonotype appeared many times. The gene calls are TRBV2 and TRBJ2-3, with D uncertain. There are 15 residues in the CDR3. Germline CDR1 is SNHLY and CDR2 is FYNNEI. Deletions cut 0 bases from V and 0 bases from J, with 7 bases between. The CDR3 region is CASSEARQSTDTQYF. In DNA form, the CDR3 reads TGTGCCAGCAGTGAAGCGAGACAAAGCACAGATACGCAGTATTTT.

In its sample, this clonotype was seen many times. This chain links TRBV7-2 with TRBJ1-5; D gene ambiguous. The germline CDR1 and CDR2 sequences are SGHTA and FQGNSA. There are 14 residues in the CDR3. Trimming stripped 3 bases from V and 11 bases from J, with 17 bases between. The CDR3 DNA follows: TGTGCCAGCAGCTTCTCGTTAGGTAGTGAGGCCCAGCATTTT. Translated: CASSFSLGSEAQHF.

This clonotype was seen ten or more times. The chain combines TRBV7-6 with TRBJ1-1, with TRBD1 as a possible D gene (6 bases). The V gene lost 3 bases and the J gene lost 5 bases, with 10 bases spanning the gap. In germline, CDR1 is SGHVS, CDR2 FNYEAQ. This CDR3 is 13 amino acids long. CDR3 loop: CASSFRQATEAFF. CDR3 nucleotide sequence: TGTGCCAGCAGCTTTAGACAGGCGACTGAAGCTTTCTTT.

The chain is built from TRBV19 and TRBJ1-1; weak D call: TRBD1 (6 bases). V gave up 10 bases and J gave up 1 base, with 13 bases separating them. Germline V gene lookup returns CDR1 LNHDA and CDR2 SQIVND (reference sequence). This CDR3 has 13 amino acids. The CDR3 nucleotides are TGTGCCACCAGGGACACCTCGAACACTGAAGCTTTCTTT. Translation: CATRDTSNTEAFF.

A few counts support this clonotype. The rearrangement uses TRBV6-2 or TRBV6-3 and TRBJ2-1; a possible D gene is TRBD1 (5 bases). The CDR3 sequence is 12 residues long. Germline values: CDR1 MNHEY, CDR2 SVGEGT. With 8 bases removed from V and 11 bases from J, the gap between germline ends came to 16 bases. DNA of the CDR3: TGTGCCAGCGGAGCAGGGCTTGGACAGCAGTTCTTC. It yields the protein CASGAGLGQQFF.

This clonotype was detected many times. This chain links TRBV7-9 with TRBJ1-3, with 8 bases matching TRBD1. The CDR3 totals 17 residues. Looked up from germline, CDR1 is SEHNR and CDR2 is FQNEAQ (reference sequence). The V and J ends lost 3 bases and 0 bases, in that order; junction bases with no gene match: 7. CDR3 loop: CASSFGQGGYSGNTIYF. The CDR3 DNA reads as TGTGCCAGCAGCTTCGGACAGGGCGGATACTCTGGAAACACCATATATTTT.

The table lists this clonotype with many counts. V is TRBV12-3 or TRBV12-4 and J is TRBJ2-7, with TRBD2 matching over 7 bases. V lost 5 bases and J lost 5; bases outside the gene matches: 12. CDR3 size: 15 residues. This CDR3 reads CASSPRGGRAHEQYF. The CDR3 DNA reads TGTGCCAGCAGTCCTCGCGGGGGTCGGGCCCACGAGCAGTACTTC.

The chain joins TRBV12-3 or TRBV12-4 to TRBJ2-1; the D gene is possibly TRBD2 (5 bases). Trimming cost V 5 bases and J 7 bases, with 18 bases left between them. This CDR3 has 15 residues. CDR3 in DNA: TGTGCCAGCAGTACCCCCCGCGTAGCGTTAAATGAGCAGTTCTTC. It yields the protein CASSTPRVALNEQFF.

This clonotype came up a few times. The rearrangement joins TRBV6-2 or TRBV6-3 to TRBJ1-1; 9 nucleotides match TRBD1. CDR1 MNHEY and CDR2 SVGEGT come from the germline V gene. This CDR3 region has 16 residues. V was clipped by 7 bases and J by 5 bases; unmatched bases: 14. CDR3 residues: CASNLPRRQGGTEAFF. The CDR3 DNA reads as TGTGCCAGCAACCTCCCCCGACGACAGGGGGGAACTGAAGCTTTCTTT.

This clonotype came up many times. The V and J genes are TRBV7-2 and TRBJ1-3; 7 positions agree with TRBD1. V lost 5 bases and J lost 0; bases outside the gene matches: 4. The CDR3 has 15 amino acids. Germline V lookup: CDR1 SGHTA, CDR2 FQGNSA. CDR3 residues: CASSPTGDSGNTIYF. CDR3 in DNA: TGTGCCAGCAGCCCCACAGGGGACTCTGGAAACACCATATATTTT.

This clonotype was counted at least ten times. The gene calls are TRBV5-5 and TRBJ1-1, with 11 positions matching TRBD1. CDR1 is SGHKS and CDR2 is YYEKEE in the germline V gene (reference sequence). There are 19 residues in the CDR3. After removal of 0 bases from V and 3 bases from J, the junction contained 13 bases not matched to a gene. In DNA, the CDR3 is TGTGCCAGCAGCTTGGCCCCGGGACAGGGGGTGGGGAAGGACACTGAAGCTTTCTTT. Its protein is CASSLAPGQGVGKDTEAFF.

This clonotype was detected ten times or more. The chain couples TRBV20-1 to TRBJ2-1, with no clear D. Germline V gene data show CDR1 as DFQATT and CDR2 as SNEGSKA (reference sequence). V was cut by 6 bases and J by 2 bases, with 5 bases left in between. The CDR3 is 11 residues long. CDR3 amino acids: CSAAPYNEQFF. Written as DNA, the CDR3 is TGCAGTGCAGCCCCCTACAATGAGCAGTTCTTC.

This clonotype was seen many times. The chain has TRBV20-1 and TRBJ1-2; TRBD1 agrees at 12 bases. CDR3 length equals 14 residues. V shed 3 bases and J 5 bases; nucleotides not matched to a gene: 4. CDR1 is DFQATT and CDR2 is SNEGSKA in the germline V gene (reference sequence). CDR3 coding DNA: TGCAGTGCTAGGCCGGGACAGGGGGCTTATGGCTACACCTTC. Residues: CSARPGQGAYGYTF.

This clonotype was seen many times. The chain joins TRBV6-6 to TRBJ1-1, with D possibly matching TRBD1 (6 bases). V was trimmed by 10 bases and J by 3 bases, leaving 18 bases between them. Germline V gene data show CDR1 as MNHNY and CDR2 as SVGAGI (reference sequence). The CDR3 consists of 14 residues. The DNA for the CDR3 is TGTGCCACCACTAAAGGGACAAGTGACACTGAAGCTTTCTTT. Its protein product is CATTKGTSDTEAFF.

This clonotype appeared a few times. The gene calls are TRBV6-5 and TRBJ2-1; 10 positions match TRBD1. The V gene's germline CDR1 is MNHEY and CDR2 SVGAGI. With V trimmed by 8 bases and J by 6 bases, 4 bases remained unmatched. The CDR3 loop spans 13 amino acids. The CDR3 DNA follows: TGTGCCAGCCGGGGACAGGGGTTCAATGAGCAGTTCTTC. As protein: CASRGQGFNEQFF.

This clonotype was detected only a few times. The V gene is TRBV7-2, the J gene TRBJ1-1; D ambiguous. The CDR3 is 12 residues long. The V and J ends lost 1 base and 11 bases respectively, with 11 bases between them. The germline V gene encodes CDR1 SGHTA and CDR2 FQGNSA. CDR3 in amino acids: CASSLDVVKAFF. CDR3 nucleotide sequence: TGTGCCAGCAGCTTAGATGTGGTAAAGGCTTTCTTT.

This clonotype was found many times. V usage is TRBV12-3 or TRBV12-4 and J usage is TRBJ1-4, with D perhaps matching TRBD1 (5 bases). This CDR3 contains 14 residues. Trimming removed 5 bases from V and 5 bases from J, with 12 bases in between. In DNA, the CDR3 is TGTGCCAGCAGTACCCCCGGGGGAAATGAAAAACTGTTTTTT. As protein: CASSTPGGNEKLFF.

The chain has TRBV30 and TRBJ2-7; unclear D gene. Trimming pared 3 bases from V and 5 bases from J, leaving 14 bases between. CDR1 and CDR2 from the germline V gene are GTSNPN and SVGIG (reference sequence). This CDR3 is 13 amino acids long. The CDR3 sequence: CAWRHVYTDEQYF. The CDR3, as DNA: TGTGCCTGGAGACATGTTTATACCGACGAGCAGTACTTC.

The CDR3 protein is CASSTQPNTEAFF. The CDR3 DNA is TGTGCCAGCAGCACGCAGCCCAACACTGAAGCTTTCTTT. The chain combines TRBV9 with TRBJ1-1; no clear D. The V and J ends lost 4 bases and 2 bases respectively, with 9 bases between them. The V gene's germline CDR1 is SGDLS and CDR2 YYNGEE. The length of the CDR3 is 13 residues.

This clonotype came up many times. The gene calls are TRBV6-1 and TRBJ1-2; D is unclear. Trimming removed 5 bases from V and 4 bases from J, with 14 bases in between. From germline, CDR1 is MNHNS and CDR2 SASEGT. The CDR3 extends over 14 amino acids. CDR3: CASSPSTSTYGYTF. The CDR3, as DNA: TGTGCCAGCAGTCCTTCCACGTCTACCTATGGCTACACCTTC.

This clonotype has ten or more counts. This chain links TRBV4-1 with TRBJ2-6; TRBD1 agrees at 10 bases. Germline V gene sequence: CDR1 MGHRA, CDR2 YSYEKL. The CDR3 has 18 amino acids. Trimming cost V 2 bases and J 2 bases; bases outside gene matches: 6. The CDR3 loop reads CASSQKGDRGTGANVLTF. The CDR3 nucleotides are TGCGCCAGCAGCCAAAAGGGGGACAGGGGAACTGGGGCCAACGTCCTGACTTTC.

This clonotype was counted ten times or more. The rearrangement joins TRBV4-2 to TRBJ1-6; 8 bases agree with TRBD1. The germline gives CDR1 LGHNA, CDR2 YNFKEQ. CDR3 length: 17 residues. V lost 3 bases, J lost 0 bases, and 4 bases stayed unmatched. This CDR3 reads CASSQWTGSSYNSPLHF. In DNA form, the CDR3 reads TGTGCCAGCAGCCAGTGGACAGGGAGCTCCTATAATTCACCCCTCCACTTT.